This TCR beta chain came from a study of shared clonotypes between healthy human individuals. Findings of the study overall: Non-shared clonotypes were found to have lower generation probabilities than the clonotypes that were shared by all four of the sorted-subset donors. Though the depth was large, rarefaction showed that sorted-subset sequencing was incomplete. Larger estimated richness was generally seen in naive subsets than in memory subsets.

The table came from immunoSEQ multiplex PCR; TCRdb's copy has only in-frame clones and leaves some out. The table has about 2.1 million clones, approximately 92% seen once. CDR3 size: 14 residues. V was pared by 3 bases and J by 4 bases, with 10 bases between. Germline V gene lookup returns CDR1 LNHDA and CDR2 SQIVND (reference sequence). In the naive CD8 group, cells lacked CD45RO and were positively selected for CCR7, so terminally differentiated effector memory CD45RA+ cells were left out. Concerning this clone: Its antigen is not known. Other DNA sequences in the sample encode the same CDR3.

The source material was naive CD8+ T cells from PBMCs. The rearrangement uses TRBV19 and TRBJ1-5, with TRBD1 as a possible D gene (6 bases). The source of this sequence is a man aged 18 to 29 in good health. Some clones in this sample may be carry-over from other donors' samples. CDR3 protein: CASSIRDTNQPQHF. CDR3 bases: TGTGCCAGTAGTATTCGGGACACAAATCAGCCCCAGCATTTT. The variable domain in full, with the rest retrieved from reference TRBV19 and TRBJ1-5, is DGGITQSPKYLFRKEGQNVTLSCEQNLNHDAMYWYRQDPGQGLRLIYYSQIVNDFQKGDIAEGYSVSREKKESFPLTVTSAQKNPTAFYLCASSIRDTNQPQHFGDGTRLSIL.